A selection of T cell receptor beta chains follows, all from one sample in a study of PD-L1 blockade in urothelial cancer. Sequenced by immunoSEQ multiplex PCR; TCRdb stores in-frame clones only, minus some. Here the sample spans approximately 110,000 clones, over 75% being singletons. Sample: PBMCs, taken around atezolizumab (anti-PD-L1) treatment. These receptors were collected from a man aged 45-65 years with urothelial cancer. Both conserved end residues are part of each CDR3. A D gene is named only where the DNA matches it firmly. Size tells how often a clone was seen (once, few, many) or the class of an expanded clone, and some rows leave it out.

>.|TRBJ1-5|TRBV5-6|15|.
CASSGPGPGGQPQHF
TGTGCCAGCAGCGGTCCGGGCCCCGGAGGGCAGCCCCAGCATTTT
>TRBD2|TRBJ2-7|TRBV5-4|15|.
CASSPKREVSYEQYF
TGTGCCAGCAGCCCTAAGCGGGAGGTTTCCTACGAGCAGTACTTC
>.|TRBJ2-5|TRBV6-5|13|.
CASSYAGTGAQYF
TGTGCCAGCAGTTACGCCGGGACTGGAGCCCAGTACTTC
>TRBD1|TRBJ1-1|TRBV25-1|17|.
CASSVHISTGANTEAFF
TGTGCCAGCAGTGTCCACATATCGACAGGGGCGAACACTGAAGCTTTCTTT
>TRBD2|TRBJ2-2|TRBV5-1|15|.
CASSFSSGVGEELFF
TGCGCCAGCAGCTTTTCTAGCGGTGTGGGAGAGGAGCTGTTTTTT
>TRBD2|TRBJ2-2|TRBV7-8|15|.
CASSKSGGSAGELFF
TGTGCCAGCAGCAAATCAGGCGGGAGCGCCGGGGAGCTGTTTTTT
>TRBD1|TRBJ1-3|TRBV28|16|.
CASSLTGGVAGNTIYF
TGTGCCAGCAGCCTTACAGGGGGGGTGGCTGGAAACACCATATATTTT
>.|TRBJ1-1|TRBV7-9|14|.
CASSTAGVNTEAFF
TGTGCCAGCAGCACCGCAGGGGTGAACACTGAAGCTTTCTTT
>.|TRBJ1-6|TRBV18|15|.
CASSPSRGWNSPLHF
TGTGCCAGCTCACCGTCACGGGGATGGAATTCACCCCTCCACTTT
>.|TRBJ1-1|TRBV7-3|15|.
CASSARTELNTEAFF
TGTGCCAGCAGCGCCCGGACAGAGTTGAACACTGAAGCTTTCTTT
>.|TRBJ2-2|TRBV11-3|15|.
CASSFVQGNTGELFF
TGTGCCAGCAGCTTCGTACAGGGGAACACCGGGGAGCTGTTTTTT
>TRBD1|TRBJ1-1|TRBV6-6|15|.
CASRFWDREATEAFF
TGTGCCAGCCGATTCTGGGACAGGGAGGCCACTGAAGCTTTCTTT
>.|TRBJ1-1|TRBV28|16|.
CASSLLRPDGHTEAFF
TGTGCCAGCAGTTTATTGAGGCCCGACGGCCACACTGAAGCTTTCTTT
>.|TRBJ1-1|TRBV30|14|few
CAWSVRGLNTEAFF
TGTGCCTGGAGTGTACGCGGGCTGAACACTGAAGCTTTCTTT
>TRBD2|TRBJ2-1|TRBV5-4|15|.
CASSSTSGIYHEQFF
TGTGCCAGCAGCTCAACTAGCGGGATATATCATGAGCAGTTCTTC
>.|TRBJ1-2|TRBV28|14|.
CASSTQRGTYGYTF
TGTGCTAGCAGTACTCAGAGAGGAACATATGGCTACACCTTC
>TRBD1|TRBJ1-5|TRBV30|14|.
CALRQGNSNQPQHF
TGTGCCCTAAGACAGGGCAATAGCAATCAGCCCCAGCATTTT
>.|TRBJ2-1|TRBV2|13|few
CASTQEGRGEQFF
TGTGCCAGCACCCAAGAGGGGCGGGGTGAGCAGTTCTTC
>TRBD1|TRBJ1-3|TRBV6-6|15|.
CASSSTGVTGNTIYF
TGTGCCAGCAGTAGTACAGGGGTCACTGGAAACACCATATATTTT
>TRBD2|TRBJ2-7|TRBV6-6|16|.
CASSPGLAGTAYEQYF
TGTGCCAGCAGCCCTGGACTAGCGGGAACCGCCTACGAGCAGTACTTC
>TRBD2|TRBJ2-3|TRBV11-2|16|.
CASSLGPAGGPDTQYF
TGTGCCAGCAGCTTAGGTCCAGCGGGAGGGCCAGATACGCAGTATTTT
>TRBD1|TRBJ1-2|TRBV19|14|.
CASSSRTGNYGYTF
TGTGCCAGTAGTTCGAGGACAGGGAACTATGGCTACACCTTC
>TRBD2|TRBJ2-7|TRBV5-5|15|.
CASSPSGRLSYEQYF
TGTGCCAGCAGCCCTAGCGGGAGACTCTCCTACGAGCAGTACTTC
>TRBD2|TRBJ2-4|TRBV6-1|15|.
CASRDSGGAKNIQYF
TGTGCCAGCAGAGATAGCGGGGGGGCCAAAAACATTCAGTACTTC
>TRBD2|TRBJ2-7|TRBV19|15|.
CASSIPSAGAKEQYF
TGTGCCAGTAGTATCCCCTCGGCGGGAGCGAAAGAGCAGTACTTC
>TRBD2|TRBJ2-1|TRBV7-9|15|.
CASSVTSGRLNEQFF
TGTGCCAGCAGCGTAACTAGCGGGAGATTAAATGAGCAGTTCTTC
>TRBD1|TRBJ1-2|TRBV30|15|.
CAWVRSDRESYGYTF
TGTGCCTGGGTCCGTTCGGACAGGGAATCCTATGGCTACACCTTC
>TRBD1|TRBJ1-2|TRBV19|14|few
CASTRGQAYYGYTF
TGTGCCAGTACCCGAGGACAGGCCTACTATGGCTACACCTTC
>TRBD2|TRBJ2-7|TRBV27|14|.
CASRPISGTYEQYF
TGTGCCAGCAGACCGATCAGCGGGACCTACGAGCAGTACTTC
>.|TRBJ2-1|TRBV7-7|13|.
CASSKARGAPKVF
TGTGCTAGCAGCAAAGCCCGGGGGGCCCCTAAGGTCTTC
>TRBD2|TRBJ2-1|TRBV10-3|14|.
CAISVSGRDNEQFF
TGTGCCATCAGCGTTAGCGGGAGGGACAATGAGCAGTTCTTC
>TRBD2|TRBJ2-7|TRBV28|15|.
CASSPRLAGHYEQYF
TGTGCCAGCAGCCCTCGACTAGCGGGACATTACGAGCAGTACTTC
>TRBD2|TRBJ2-1|TRBV7-9|15|.
CASSLAGGRAREQFF
TGTGCCAGCAGCTTAGCGGGCGGGAGGGCTCGTGAGCAGTTCTTC
>.|TRBJ2-3|TRBV2|15|.
CASSVIAVSTDTQYF
TGTGCCAGCAGTGTAATAGCGGTTAGCACAGATACGCAGTATTTT
>.|TRBJ1-4|TRBV19|14|.
CASSIVAGGEKLFF
TGTGCCAGTAGTATAGTTGCCGGGGGTGAAAAACTGTTTTTT
>.|TRBJ2-5|TRBV30|13|.
CALERVPRGTQYF
TGTGCCCTGGAGAGGGTCCCGCGTGGGACCCAGTACTTC
>TRBD1|TRBJ1-1|TRBV19|14|.
CASSIDHRGTEAFF
TGTGCCAGTAGTATAGACCACAGGGGCACTGAAGCTTTCTTT
>.|TRBJ1-5|TRBV30|19|.
CAWSDWTGLGGGSNQPQHF
TGTGCCTGGAGCGACTGGACGGGGTTGGGCGGCGGGAGCAATCAGCCCCAGCATTTT
>.|TRBJ2-1|TRBV10-3|15|.
CAIAVGTQAGNEQFF
TGTGCCATTGCCGTCGGGACTCAGGCTGGCAATGAGCAGTTCTTC
>.|TRBJ1-1|TRBV5-1|12|.
CASSDTGTEAFF
TGCGCCAGCAGCGACACAGGGACTGAAGCTTTCTTT
>TRBD1|TRBJ1-1|TRBV19|17|.
CASSPAMGQGVNTEAFF
TGTGCCAGTAGTCCGGCGATGGGACAGGGAGTGAACACTGAAGCTTTCTTT
>TRBD2|TRBJ2-1|TRBV18|16|.
CASSTRTSGVYNEQFF
TGTGCCAGCTCAACGCGGACTAGCGGGGTTTACAATGAGCAGTTCTTC
>TRBD1|TRBJ1-1|TRBV18|15|.
CASSQGTGMNTEAFF
TGTGCCAGCTCACAGGGGACAGGGATGAACACTGAAGCTTTCTTT
>TRBD1|TRBJ1-4|TRBV28|15|.
CASSPPTGLGEKLFF
TGTGCCAGCAGCCCCCCGACAGGGCTCGGAGAAAAACTGTTTTTT
>.|TRBJ2-2|TRBV5-4|16|.
CASSLDPGLQTGELFF
TGTGCCAGCAGCTTGGATCCGGGACTCCAGACCGGGGAGCTGTTTTTT
>TRBD1|TRBJ2-7|TRBV5-1|16|.
CASSSGGTGFPYEQYF
TGCGCCAGCAGCTCAGGGGGCACCGGGTTCCCCTACGAGCAGTACTTC
>TRBD2|TRBJ2-3|TRBV7-9|16|.
CASSDTSGRAWDTQYF
TGTGCCAGCAGCGATACTAGCGGGAGGGCCTGGGATACGCAGTATTTT
>TRBD1|TRBJ2-1|TRBV2|14|few
CASRDRTGVNEQFF
TGTGCCAGCAGGGATCGGACAGGAGTCAATGAGCAGTTCTTC
>TRBD2|TRBJ2-2|TRBV5-1|17|.
CASRPGLAGLNTGELFF
TGCGCCAGCAGACCGGGACTAGCGGGACTCAACACCGGGGAGCTGTTTTTT
>.|TRBJ1-1|TRBV7-9|14|.
CASSLVSGVTEAFF
TGTGCCAGCAGCTTAGTATCAGGGGTCACTGAAGCTTTCTTT
>.|TRBJ1-5|TRBV28|18|.
CASSLFGRGNLGNQPQHF
TGTGCCAGCAGTTTATTTGGACGGGGGAATTTAGGCAATCAGCCCCAGCATTTT
>TRBD2|TRBJ2-2|TRBV28|16|.
CASSLVAGGLPGELFF
TGTGCCAGCAGTTTAGTAGCGGGAGGCCTACCCGGGGAGCTGTTTTTT
>TRBD2|TRBJ2-1|TRBV5-1|14|.
CASSLAGGLNEQFF
TGCGCCAGCAGCTTGGCGGGAGGGCTCAATGAGCAGTTCTTC
>TRBD1|TRBJ1-2|TRBV2|14|.
CASSRQGAGYGYTF
TGTGCCAGCAGTCGACAGGGGGCTGGGTATGGCTACACCTTC
>TRBD2|TRBJ2-1|TRBV4-2|16|.
CASSPTSSGRAGEQFF
TGTGCCAGCAGCCCGACCTCTAGCGGGAGGGCAGGGGAGCAGTTCTTC
>.|TRBJ1-2|TRBV25-1|13|few
CASSDSGVEGYTF
TGTGCCAGCAGTGACTCAGGGGTTGAAGGCTACACCTTC
>.|TRBJ1-4|TRBV4-1|15|.
CASSQGPGVNEKLFF
TGCGCCAGCAGCCAAGGGCCCGGGGTCAATGAAAAACTGTTTTTT
>.|TRBJ2-5|TRBV18|14|.
CASSPPRGQETQYF
TGTGCCAGCTCACCACCGAGGGGGCAAGAGACCCAGTACTTC
>TRBD1|TRBJ1-6|TRBV6-1|15|.
CASSGPTGKNSPLHF
TGTGCCAGCAGCGGACCGACAGGGAAAAATTCACCCCTCCACTTT
>.|TRBJ2-2|TRBV28|11|.
CASRVRGELFF
TGTGCCAGCAGGGTTCGGGGGGAGCTGTTTTTT